The rows below give T cell receptor beta chains drawn from one sample of a study of long-term antiretroviral therapy in people with HIV. The table came from immunoSEQ multiplex PCR; TCRdb's copy has only in-frame clones and leaves some out. The data hold about 24,000 clones, with around 86% observed a single time. The sample was unsorted PBMCs, taken at the start of antiretroviral therapy, before treatment. Source of these receptors: a woman aged 18-35 years with HIV. The CDR3 runs from the conserved cysteine through the conserved F or W. Fields, in order: J gene, D gene, clone size, V gene, CDR3 protein, CDR3 DNA. D genes are given only for firm matches. The size entry is marked missing in some rows and otherwise reads once, few, many or a size class.

TRBJ1-4,TRBD1,NA,TRBV28,CASSSVHRGDEKLFF,TGTGCCAGCAGTTCCGTGCACAGGGGAGATGAAAAACTGTTTTTT
TRBJ2-6,NA,NA,TRBV11-2,CASDSGANVLTF,TGTGCCAGCGACAGTGGGGCCAACGTCCTGACTTTC
TRBJ1-1,TRBD1,NA,TRBV5-1,CASSARQGGTEAFF,TGCGCCAGCAGCGCCAGACAGGGAGGCACTGAAGCTTTCTTT
TRBJ2-3,NA,NA,TRBV19,CASSPSGVTDTQYF,TGTGCCAGTAGCCCATCAGGGGTCACAGATACGCAGTATTTT
TRBJ1-3,NA,NA,TRBV15,CATSRDRGRSSGNTIYF,TGTGCCACCAGCAGAGATAGGGGCCGAAGCTCTGGAAACACCATATATTTT
TRBJ2-2,TRBD1,NA,TRBV9,CASSVSSQGAGGELFF,TGTGCCAGCAGCGTAAGTTCCCAGGGGGCTGGCGGGGAGCTGTTTTTT
TRBJ2-7,NA,NA,TRBV6-4,CASCEGGTYEQYF,TGTGCCAGTTGTGAGGGGGGGACCTACGAGCAGTACTTC
TRBJ1-3,TRBD1,NA,TRBV9,CASSVDTGTGLRAGNTIYF,TGTGCCAGCAGCGTAGATACCGGGACAGGGTTACGGGCTGGAAACACCATATATTTT
TRBJ2-7,TRBD1,NA,TRBV6-5,CASSSGWGQGGKYF,TGTGCCAGCAGTTCAGGATGGGGACAGGGGGGCAAGTACTTC
TRBJ1-1,NA,NA,TRBV27,CASSLSVGGTEAFF,TGTGCCAGCAGTTTAAGTGTGGGGGGCACTGAAGCTTTCTTT
TRBJ2-3,TRBD2,NA,TRBV5-1,CASSLRGGITDTQYF,TGCGCCAGCAGCCTACGGGGGGGAATAACAGATACGCAGTATTTT
TRBJ2-6,NA,once,TRBV28,CGSEGANVLTF,TGTGGCTCTGAAGGGGCCAACGTCCTGACTTTC
TRBJ1-1,NA,NA,TRBV5-4,CASSLSGGTLLNTEAFF,TGTGCCAGCAGCTTATCCGGGGGCACTCTCCTTAACACTGAAGCTTTCTTT
TRBJ2-7,NA,NA,TRBV10-3,CAITGQGDGGEQYF,TGTGCCATCACCGGCCAGGGTGATGGGGGCGAGCAGTACTTC
TRBJ2-1,NA,NA,TRBV7-9,CASSLDVGGRDEQFF,TGTGCCAGCAGCTTAGACGTGGGCGGACGGGATGAGCAGTTCTTC
TRBJ2-7,TRBD2,NA,TRBV7-3,CASSFGLAGGLYSYEQYF,TGTGCCAGCAGCTTCGGACTAGCGGGAGGTCTTTACTCCTACGAGCAGTACTTC
TRBJ2-3,NA,NA,TRBV2,CASSPAGITDTQYF,TGTGCCAGCAGTCCGGCAGGGATCACAGATACGCAGTATTTT